The sequence of this T cell receptor beta chain was determined in a study of blood T cell repertoires in COVID-19 (dated by TCRdb to about 2020). With respect to the entire study: Collaborator samples came from the United States, Italy and Spain and covered acute and convalescent phases of COVID-19. The material from the prospective study consisted of cDNA or gDNA derived from T cells, B-cell-depleted T cells, or PBMCs. Deeply sampled blood TCRbeta repertoires from subjects exposed to, actively infected with, or recovered from COVID-19 were included in the dataset. The repertoires were released in a freely available public database meant as a resource for research on the immune response to SARS-CoV-2. The samples were drawn from two sources: the first 160 participants of the ongoing ImmuneRACE study, and 1,254 subjects contributed by 6 global collaborators. The sample metadata nearly always contained a de-identified subject ID, COVID-19 status, age in years and sex. HLA class I and class II types, where available, came from metadata supplied by the sample provider rather than from assay-based typing. Broader findings and caveats from the paper: The amount of clinical and demographic metadata varied by source and participant and was provided uncurated.

Comments on this clone: This receptor's antigen is unknown. No much larger clone exists at a distance of one base, and base qualities are not known.

The immunoSEQ Assay, a bias-controlled multiplex PCR, was used to amplify TCRbeta CDR3 regions from genomic DNA. Under the source paper's analysis protocol: Nucleated cell counts per sample were estimated from amplification of reference gene primers within the assay. Sequence reads were collapsed and filtered to measure the absolute abundance of every unique TCRbeta CDR3 rearrangement. Productive Simpson clonality was computed per sample as the square root of Simpson's diversity index over productive rearrangements. TCRdb limited this immuneACCESS table to in-frame rearrangements with V and J called. A share of clones is missing; checked studies link under half to unresolved V genes, and the rest is unexplained. D and trimming were read from the DNA, whereas the V and J calls and clone size are those reported in that table. The sample records roughly 200,000 clones, approximately 86% of which are singletons. The top ten clonotypes cover roughly 4% of the sample.

Enrolling through a virtual design, the prospective study's participants ranged in age from roughly 18 to 100 years and lived across some 22 United States geographic areas. In the prospective study, cohorts were assigned on the basis of participant-reported clinical history obtained from a screening survey and a study questionnaire. Exposed participants were defined as having been in contact with someone with a PCR-confirmed or clinician-diagnosed COVID-19 case within 2 weeks of study entry. In the prospective study, whole blood, serum and a nasopharyngeal or oropharyngeal swab were collected from each participant by mobile phlebotomists. Over an approximately 2-month period, participants in the prospective study had the option of providing additional blood draws and questionnaires. Before DNA extraction, blood samples from the prospective study were shipped at room temperature or frozen. Specimen: PBMCs or T cells enriched from blood (not recorded which). This receptor was taken from a woman under 40 who had been exposed to COVID-19.

The nucleotide sequence is TGTGCCTGGAGTAGGGGCCCGGGACAGGGGGTAGGAGAAAAACTGTTTTTT. Its translation is CAWSRGPGQGVGEKLFF. The sequence links TRBV30 to TRBJ1-4, and TRBD1 aligns with 11 junction nucleotides. The germline V gene (reference sequence) provides CDR1 GTSNPN and CDR2 SVGIG. Trimming removed 2 bases from V and 8 bases from J; the gene matches leave 13 bases unexplained. The CDR3 numbers 17 residues from cysteine through phenylalanine. Here the CDR3 DNA is all that survives: 51 bases in frame from base 1.